These 22 T cell receptor beta chains were sequenced from one sample in a study of human T cells and chemical hapten exposure. The sample's time point: patch test 3, about 24 weeks after DPC sensitization. The treatment here: therapeutic diphenylcyclopropenone sensitization with weekly scalp DPC. RNA extraction used unfractionated whole blood as the source of total RNA. TCRdb fed the RACE reads into MiXCR, producing one record per CDR3 protein. The sample lists just under 40,000 distinct CDR3 sequences, roughly an eighth occurring once. The sequencing used whole blood, collected in connection with sensitization to the hapten diphenylcyclopropenone (DPC). These receptors were collected from a woman between 40 and 55 years old with alopecia areata. Some clones in this sample may be carry-over from other donors' samples.

This clonotype was detected a few times. The chain has TRBV5-1 and TRBJ1-4, with a tentative D call TRBD1 (5 bases). CDR3 length equals 14 residues. Germline values: CDR1 SGHRS, CDR2 YFSETQ. V lost 0 bases, J lost 6 bases, and 9 bases lay in between. The CDR3 here is CASSLGEGHEKLFF. The CDR3 nucleotides are TGCGCCAGCAGCTTGGGCGAGGGGCATGAAAAACTGTTTTTT.

The chain combines TRBV28 with TRBJ1-4; unclear D gene. Germline CDR1 reads MDHEN; CDR2 reads SYDVKM. CDR3 length: 13 amino acids. The V end lost 5 bases, the J end lost 8 bases, and 12 bases lay between the germline ends. CDR3 amino acids: CASSLTGREKLFF. DNA of the CDR3: TGTGCCAGCAGTCTTACTGGGAGAGAAAAACTGTTTTTT.

At least ten counts were recorded for this clonotype. V gene TRBV29-1 combines with J gene TRBJ2-1, with D tentatively TRBD2 (7 bases). The V gene's germline CDR1 is SQVTM and CDR2 ANQGSEA. The CDR3 sequence is 13 residues long. V was shortened by 7 bases and J by 7 bases, with 17 bases between the two germline ends. The CDR3 loop reads CSAVGGARNEQFF. CDR3 DNA: TGCAGCGCCGTGGGGGGGGCCCGGAATGAGCAGTTCTTC.

The V and J genes are TRBV4-2 and TRBJ2-3; no clear D gene. The germline gives CDR1 LGHNA, CDR2 YNFKEQ. This CDR3 is 13 amino acids long. V was shortened by 1 base and J by 8 bases, with 10 bases between the two germline ends. Here the CDR3 reads CASSQAERGTQYF. The CDR3, as DNA: TGTGCCAGCAGCCAAGCCGAGAGAGGTACGCAGTATTTT.

This clonotype occurred many times. This rearrangement joins TRBV11-1 to TRBJ2-5; no definite D call. Germline lookup yields CDR1 SGHAT and CDR2 FQDESV (reference sequence). The CDR3 sequence is 15 residues long. V was cut by 0 bases and J by 3 bases, with 11 bases left in between. CDR3 nucleotide sequence: TGTGCCAGCAGCTTAGCGAGGCGAAGGGAAGAGACCCAGTACTTC. This sequence encodes CASSLARRREETQYF. The entire variable domain, with the rest obtained from reference TRBV11-1 and TRBJ2-5, is as follows: EAEVAQSPRYKITEKSQAVAFWCDPISGHATLYWYRQILGQGPELLVQFQDESVVDDSQLPKDRFSAERLKGVDSTLKIQPAELGDSAMYLCASSLARRREETQYFGPGTRLLVL.

This clonotype was seen many times. The V gene is TRBV28, the J gene TRBJ2-5; the D is unclear. The ends were cut back, 7 bases at V and 5 bases at J, with 11 bases in the middle. The CDR3 spans 12 residues. Per the germline V gene, CDR1 is MDHEN and CDR2 is SYDVKM. The CDR3 is CASNSGVETQYF. The CDR3 coding sequence is TGTGCCAGCAATTCCGGCGTGGAGACCCAGTACTTC.

This clonotype has a count of ten or more. This chain connects TRBV7-8 to TRBJ2-3; no clear D gene. The V end lost 4 bases, the J end lost 2 bases, and 4 bases lay between the germline ends. The CDR3 loop spans 12 amino acids. From germline, CDR1 is SGHVS and CDR2 FQNEAQ. In DNA form, the CDR3 reads TGTGCCAGCAGCTCTCTCACAGATACGCAGTATTTT. Its protein product is CASSSLTDTQYF.

The CDR3 DNA is TGTGCCAGCAGCTTAGCTGGGACAGTCTCCTACAATGAGCAGTTCTTC. Translating it yields CASSLAGTVSYNEQFF. The rearrangement links TRBV7-2 to TRBJ2-1; 7 bases fit TRBD1. Germline V CDR1 and CDR2: SGHTA, FQGNSA. This CDR3 is built from 16 residues. Germline trimming cut 0 bases from V and 0 bases from J; bases unmatched to any gene: 2.

The chain has TRBV14 and TRBJ2-5; the match to TRBD2 covers 9 bases. Germline CDR1 is SGHDN and CDR2 is FVKESK. The V segment lost 2 bases and the J segment 5 bases; nucleotides outside the gene matches: 6. The CDR3 totals 15 residues. Here the CDR3 DNA reads TGTGCCAGCAGCCAATTCCTAGCGGGAATGGAGACCCAGTACTTC. Its protein product is CASSQFLAGMETQYF.

The rearrangement uses TRBV28 and TRBJ1-3; D possibly corresponds to TRBD1 (5 bases). V gave up 2 bases and J gave up 7 bases, with 12 bases separating them. The CDR3 is 14 residues long. The germline gives CDR1 MDHEN, CDR2 SYDVKM. CDR3 sequence reads: CASSLTGTRNTIYF. The CDR3 DNA follows: TGTGCCAGCAGTTTAACAGGAACGCGCAACACCATATATTTT.

This clonotype turned up a few times. The chain recombines TRBV28 with TRBJ2-2, with 7 nucleotides matching TRBD1. The CDR3 length is 13 residues. Germline V CDR1 and CDR2: MDHEN, SYDVKM. The ends lost 11 bases at V and 2 bases at J; junction bases unmatched: 5. The CDR3 protein is CAADRSNTGELFF. The CDR3 DNA follows: TGTGCCGCGGACAGGAGTAACACCGGGGAGCTGTTTTTT.

This clonotype was observed a handful of times. The chain couples TRBV29-1 to TRBJ1-4; D gene uncertain. V was clipped by 5 bases and J by 2 bases, with 3 bases between them. CDR3 length: 11 amino acids. The germline V gene has CDR1 SQVTM and CDR2 ANQGSEA. This chain's CDR3 is CSVYTNEKLFF. The CDR3 DNA is TGCAGCGTTTACACTAATGAAAAACTGTTTTTT. Full variable domain (outside the CDR3, taken from reference TRBV29-1 and TRBJ1-4): SAVISQKPSRDICQRGTSLTIQCQVDSQVTMMFWYRQQPGQSLTLIATANQGSEATYESGFVIDKFPISRPNLTFSTLTVSNMSPEDSSIYLCSVYTNEKLFFGSGTQLSVL.

J is TRBJ1-6 and V is TRBV29-1; 9 nucleotides line up with TRBD1. After removal of 6 bases from V and 10 bases from J, the junction contained 7 bases not matched to a gene. CDR3 size: 13 residues. Germline CDR1 reads SQVTM; CDR2 reads ANQGSEA. In nucleotides, the CDR3 is TGCAGCGTCCGGACAGGGGAGGGATCACCCCTCCACTTT. Translating it yields CSVRTGEGSPLHF.

Many counts were recorded for this clonotype. This chain connects TRBV5-6 to TRBJ2-5; D is ambiguous. V dropped 0 bases and J dropped 1 base, with 7 bases sitting between them. The CDR3 spans 14 residues. Germline V gives CDR1 SGHDT, CDR2 YYEEEE. CDR3 in DNA: TGTGCCAGCAGCTTGGGGTCCGTCCAAGAGACCCAGTACTTC. It translates to CASSLGSVQETQYF.

This clonotype came up a few times. V usage is TRBV28 and J usage is TRBJ2-7; maybe TRBD1 (5 bases). CDR3 length: 14 amino acids. The germline CDR1 and CDR2 sequences are MDHEN and SYDVKM. V gave up 4 bases and J gave up 0 bases, with 10 bases separating them. CDR3 in DNA: TGTGCCAGCAGTTATCAGGGTGCCTCCTACGAGCAGTACTTC. Its translation: CASSYQGASYEQYF.

This clonotype was seen repeatedly, ten times or more. V is TRBV28 and J is TRBJ2-3; D might be TRBD2 (6 bases). CDR1 and CDR2 (germline): MDHEN, SYDVKM. V gave up 2 bases and J gave up 4 bases, with 7 bases separating them. This CDR3 spans 13 amino acids. The CDR3 sequence is CASSLGGPDTQYF. The CDR3 nucleotides are TGTGCCAGCAGTTTAGGAGGGCCAGATACGCAGTATTTT. Full variable domain (missing parts from reference TRBV28 and TRBJ2-3): DVKVTQSSRYLVKRTGEKVFLECVQDMDHENMFWYRQDPGLGLRLIYFSYDVKMKEKGDIPEGYSVSREKKERFSLILESASTNQTSMYLCASSLGGPDTQYFGPGTRLTVL.

The CDR3: CASSLGASGNILFF. DNA for the CDR3: TGCGCCAGCAGCTTAGGGGCTAGCGGGAATATTCTGTTCTTC. The rearrangement joins TRBV5-1 to TRBJ2-1; 9 positions match TRBD2. The germline CDR1 and CDR2 sequences are SGHRS and YFSETQ. The ends lost 2 bases at V and 15 bases at J; junction bases unmatched: 12. The CDR3 contains 14 residues.

This clonotype was detected ten times or more. The V and J genes are TRBV5-1 and TRBJ2-3; TRBD1 or TRBD2 may be the D gene (5 bases each). The germline CDR1 and CDR2 sequences are SGHRS and YFSETQ. The length of the CDR3 is 16 residues. Trimming took 0 bases from V and 3 from J, leaving 14 bases between them. DNA of the CDR3: TGCGCCAGCAGCTTGGTAATGGGGGTTACAACAGATACGCAGTATTTT. Residues: CASSLVMGVTTDTQYF.

The rearrangement uses TRBV28 and TRBJ1-6; D is undetermined. This CDR3 is built from 15 residues. Germline lookup yields CDR1 MDHEN and CDR2 SYDVKM. V was shortened by 4 bases and J by 4 bases, with 11 bases between the two germline ends. DNA of the CDR3: TGTGCCAGCAGTTCCTGGACGGATTATAATTCACCCCTCCACTTT. It translates to CASSSWTDYNSPLHF.

This clonotype was observed many times. The chain joins TRBV27 to TRBJ2-7; D perhaps matches TRBD1 (6 bases). V was trimmed by 7 bases and J by 4 bases, leaving 14 bases between them. CDR1 and CDR2 from the germline V gene are MNHEY and SMNVEV (reference sequence). The CDR3 is made up of 13 amino acids. This CDR3 reads CASKPTGSYEQYF. The CDR3 coding sequence is TGTGCCAGCAAACCCACAGGGAGTTACGAGCAGTACTTC.

V and J are TRBV3-1 and TRBJ1-1; TRBD1 agrees at 9 bases. The junction had 4 bases not matched to a gene; V was cut back by 4 bases and J by 4 bases. Per the germline V gene, CDR1 is LGHDT and CDR2 is YNNKEL (reference sequence). This CDR3 has 14 residues. CDR3 nucleotide sequence: TGTGCCAGCAGCCCGACAGGGGGTTTCACTGAAGCTTTCTTT. This codes for CASSPTGGFTEAFF.

The sample holds many counts of this clonotype. The chain carries TRBV5-1 and TRBJ2-6; D is perhaps TRBD2 (6 bases). Germline CDR1 and CDR2: SGHRS and YFSETQ. The CDR3 has 20 residues. The germline V and J ends were trimmed by 4 bases and 0 bases, with 23 bases remaining between them. In DNA form, the CDR3 reads TGCGCCAGCAGCCCCCGGTCCGGGGGACGGATCGACTCTGGGGCCAACGTCCTGACTTTC. Translating gives CASSPRSGGRIDSGANVLTF.